Below, 16 T cell receptor beta chains from the same sample are listed, as sequenced in a study of pediatric ulcerative colitis. The data were produced by immunoSEQ multiplex PCR, yet TCRdb's version contains in-frame clones alone and is incomplete. The repertoire holds 20,000 to 30,000 clones, with roughly 70% as singletons. Rectal tissue came from one to two pinch biopsies taken at colonoscopy. Sequencing was performed on gut tissue. The receptors derive from a boy under 18 with severe ulcerative colitis.

The chain joins TRBV4-1 to TRBJ2-1; 12 bases align to TRBD2. This CDR3 has 16 amino acids. The V gene end was trimmed by 2 bases and the J gene end by 9 bases; junction bases not matched to a gene: 8. Germline V gene data show CDR1 as MGHRA and CDR2 as YSYEKL. CDR3 amino acids: CASSQLTSGRGGEQFF. Here the CDR3 DNA reads TGCGCCAGCAGCCAACTGACTAGCGGGAGAGGGGGTGAGCAGTTCTTC.

This clone was seen a few times. This chain connects TRBV6-1 to TRBJ2-7; D unresolved. This CDR3 has 15 residues. The germline V gene encodes CDR1 MNHNS and CDR2 SASEGT. Trimming stripped 1 base from V and 0 bases from J, with 10 bases between. In nucleotides, the CDR3 is TGTGCCAGCAGTGAAGAGGATAGCAGCTCCTACGAGCAGTACTTC. Protein sequence: CASSEEDSSSYEQYF.

The rearrangement links TRBV7-9 to TRBJ1-6, with D perhaps TRBD1 (5 bases). Germline-derived CDR1 and CDR2 are SEHNR and FQNEAQ (reference sequence). CDR3 size: 17 residues. V was shortened by 1 base and J by 3 bases, with 13 bases between the two germline ends. CDR3 protein: CASSLDRQGNYNSPLHF. CDR3 in DNA: TGTGCCAGCAGCTTAGATAGGCAGGGAAACTATAATTCACCCCTCCACTTT.

The chain couples TRBV4-2 to TRBJ2-7; TRBD1 might be the D (5 bases). CDR3 length: 15 residues. Trimming left V 0 bases short and J 2 bases short, with 11 bases between. CDR1 LGHNA and CDR2 YNFKEQ come from the germline V gene. CDR3 residues: CASSQEGAGTYEQYF. The DNA for the CDR3 is TGTGCCAGCAGCCAAGAAGGAGCAGGGACCTACGAGCAGTACTTC.

This clone appeared once. V and J are TRBV6-1 and TRBJ2-3; 11 bases are a match to TRBD2. Germline V gives CDR1 MNHNS, CDR2 SASEGT. The V gene end was trimmed by 2 bases and the J gene end by 5 bases; junction bases not matched to a gene: 0. The CDR3 runs to 14 residues. CDR3 sequence: CASSELAGGDTQYF. The DNA for the CDR3 is TGTGCCAGCAGTGAACTAGCGGGAGGAGATACGCAGTATTTT.

This chain uses TRBV19 with TRBJ2-2; 14 bases align to TRBD2. Trimming removed 7 bases from V and 5 bases from J; junction bases left unmatched: 12. Per the germline V gene, CDR1 is LNHDA and CDR2 is SQIVND (reference sequence). The CDR3 is made up of 18 amino acids. The CDR3 region is CASTSETSGRAGTGELFF. The CDR3 DNA sequence: TGTGCCAGTACTTCCGAGACTAGCGGGAGGGCCGGGACCGGGGAGCTGTTTTTT.

DNA of the CDR3: TGTGCCAGCACCCCGAAAGACAGGTACGACGATGAGCAGTTCTTC. It codes for CASTPKDRYDDEQFF. This chain connects TRBV6-5 to TRBJ2-1, with a weak D call TRBD1 (6 bases). The V end was cut by 7 bases, the J end by 8 bases, with 21 bases between. Germline values: CDR1 MNHEY, CDR2 SVGAGI. The length of the CDR3 is 15 residues.

This clone has only one observation. The rearrangement joins TRBV30 to TRBJ1-5; D call uncertain. The CDR3 totals 13 residues. Per germline, CDR1 GTSNPN and CDR2 SVGIG (reference sequence). Trimming cost V 1 base and J 0 bases, with 4 bases left between them. The CDR3 region is CAWSESSNQPQHF. Written as DNA, the CDR3 is TGTGCCTGGAGTGAAAGTAGCAATCAGCCCCAGCATTTT.

This chain uses TRBV11-2 with TRBJ2-2; 7 bases are shared with TRBD2. The germline gives CDR1 SGHAT, CDR2 FQNNGV. The V and J ends lost 0 bases and 8 bases, in that order; junction bases with no gene match: 0. The length of the CDR3 is 13 residues. The CDR3 loop reads CASSLEGLGELFF. CDR3 coding DNA: TGTGCCAGCAGCTTAGAGGGACTAGGGGAGCTGTTTTTT. Looking up the rest from reference TRBV11-2 and TRBJ2-2 gives the full variable domain: EAGVAQSPRYKIIEKRQSVAFWCNPISGHATLYWYQQILGQGPKLLIQFQNNGVVDDSQLPKDRFSAERLKGVDSTLKIQPAKLEDSAVYLCASSLEGLGELFFGEGSRLTVL.

J is TRBJ2-1 and V is TRBV4-2; TRBD2 agrees at 9 bases. Trimming took 6 bases from V and 5 from J; bases not matched to a gene: 8. Looked up from germline, CDR1 is LGHNA and CDR2 is YNFKEQ. This CDR3 region has 15 residues. CDR3 nucleotide sequence: TGTGCCAGCAGAATACTAGCGGGTCAGCACAATGAGCAGTTCTTC. Protein sequence: CASRILAGQHNEQFF.

This sequence joins TRBV7-2 and TRBJ1-4; TRBD1 might be the D (5 bases). This CDR3 comprises 14 residues. Trimming cost V 8 bases and J 5 bases, with 15 bases left between them. Germline CDR1 reads SGHTA; CDR2 reads FQGNSA. CDR3 DNA: TGTGCCAGCCGGCGGGGCAGCCGGAATGAAAAACTGTTTTTT. This translates into CASRRGSRNEKLFF.

In its sample, this clone was seen once. The chain recombines TRBV19 with TRBJ1-1; no firm D call. Germline CDR1 LNHDA, CDR2 SQIVND (reference sequence). The V gene lost 4 bases and the J gene lost 0 bases, with 9 bases spanning the gap. CDR3 length: 14 amino acids. The CDR3 region has the DNA TGTGCCAGTAGTACCACTAACATGAACACTGAAGCTTTCTTT. Residues: CASSTTNMNTEAFF.

This rearrangement joins TRBV2 to TRBJ2-3; 7 bases agree with TRBD2. Germline values: CDR1 SNHLY, CDR2 FYNNEI. The CDR3 consists of 16 residues. V lost 7 bases and J lost 0; bases outside the gene matches: 10. The CDR3 DNA is TGTGCCAGCACCAAATTTGGTAGCGGGAGCACAGATACGCAGTATTTT. Its translation: CASTKFGSGSTDTQYF.

This clone came up a few times. The chain has TRBV10-2 and TRBJ2-3; tentatively, D is TRBD2 (5 bases). CDR3 length: 14 residues. The V gene's germline CDR1 is WSHSY and CDR2 SAAADI. V gave up 5 bases and J gave up 0 bases, with 9 bases separating them. CDR3 in amino acids: CASSLATSTDTQYF. The CDR3 region has the DNA TGCGCCAGCAGTCTAGCAACTAGCACAGATACGCAGTATTTT.

The chain employs TRBV11-2 and TRBJ1-4; D might be TRBD1 (6 bases). The germline V gene has CDR1 SGHAT and CDR2 FQNNGV. The CDR3 is 14 amino acids. The germline V and J ends were trimmed by 6 bases and 10 bases, with 18 bases remaining between them. The CDR3 coding sequence is TGTGCCAGCAGGTACTCCGGGACATACGGAAAACTGTTTTTT. It encodes CASRYSGTYGKLFF. The whole variable domain, remainder taken from reference TRBV11-2 and TRBJ1-4, is EAGVAQSPRYKIIEKRQSVAFWCNPISGHATLYWYQQILGQGPKLLIQFQNNGVVDDSQLPKDRFSAERLKGVDSTLKIQPAKLEDSAVYLCASRYSGTYGKLFFGSGTQLSVL.

The genes are TRBV25-1 and TRBJ2-2, with D unclear. V gave up 4 bases and J gave up 8 bases, with 14 bases separating them. Germline-derived CDR1 and CDR2 are MGHDK and SYGVNS. The CDR3 is 14 residues long. The CDR3 DNA reads TGTGCCAGCAGTGGAGGCCTAGTTCGAGGGGAGCTGTTTTTT. Residues: CASSGGLVRGELFF.